The sequence of this T cell receptor beta chain was determined in a study of blood T cell repertoires in COVID-19. Study context: The samples span acute and convalescent COVID-19 from the United States, Italy and Spain. T cells, B-cell-depleted T cells, or PBMCs provided the cDNA or gDNA that served as material.

As originally analysed: Amplified reference gene primers provided the basis for estimating nucleated cell counts. Profiled with immunoSEQ multiplex PCR; TCRdb holds only in-frame clones, not every one. V, J and clone size reflect that table, while D and trimming were determined from the DNA. The sample holds 180,000 or so clones, approximately 85% seen once. CDR1 is SGHNT and CDR2 is YYREEE in the germline V gene (reference sequence). This CDR3 is 15 amino acids long. V lost 3 bases to trimming and J lost 1 base; unmatched junction nucleotides: 4. The TCR originated in an elderly woman with acute or convalescent COVID-19. Sequencing used peripheral blood. V and J are TRBV5-4 and TRBJ2-3, with 8 bases lining up with TRBD2. CDR3 amino acids: CASSSSAGGTDTQYF. CDR3 bases: TGTGCCAGCAGCTCGTCAGCGGGAGGCACAGATACGCAGTATTTT.